The 2 T cell receptor beta chains below all came from one sample that was sequenced in a study of metastatic and nonmetastatic thyroid tumors (dated by TCRdb to about 2020). Before undergoing thyroid surgery, none of the patients had been given any kind of treatment. Libraries were built with PCR. The sequencing machine was an Illumina HiSeq 4000. TCRdb trimmed public reads at Q25 via fastp, called clones via MiXCR and kept in-frame beta chains. This sample holds some 64,000 clones; just over 4% were observed only once. 20% to 25% of the sample is taken by the ten largest. The material sequenced was blood. These receptors originate from a female donor with papillary thyroid cancer or a benign thyroid nodule (not recorded which). Some clones in this sample may be carry-over from other donors' samples.

This clone was seen a few times. The V gene is TRBV27, the J gene TRBJ1-2, with 7 bases lining up with TRBD1. Per the germline V gene, CDR1 is MNHEY and CDR2 is SMNVEV (reference sequence). The ends lost 0 bases at V and 4 bases at J; junction bases unmatched: 5. The CDR3 covers 15 residues. For the CDR3, the DNA is TGTGCCAGCAGTTTATCGCGGACAGGCCTCTATGGCTACACCTTC. Translated: CASSLSRTGLYGYTF.

There are a few counts of this clone. V and J are TRBV20-1 and TRBJ2-3; 8 bases match TRBD2. The CDR3 loop spans 15 amino acids. Germline V gene sequence: CDR1 DFQATT, CDR2 SNEGSKA (reference sequence). CDR3 loop: CSRATSESGTDTQYF. Here the CDR3 DNA reads TGCAGCAGGGCGACTAGCGAGAGTGGGACAGATACGCAGTATTTT.